This TCR beta chain was sequenced for a study of blood T cell repertoires in COVID-19. Study-wide background: The United States, Italy and Spain were the sources of the acute and convalescent COVID-19 samples. T cells, B-cell-depleted T cells, or PBMCs provided the cDNA or gDNA that served as material.

The germline gives CDR1 LNHDA, CDR2 SQIVND (reference sequence). The CDR3 sequence is 13 residues long. The V end was cut by 5 bases, the J end by 0 bases, with 8 bases between. As processed by the authors: Researchers report that nucleated cell counts were estimated from reference gene primer amplification. TCRdb's copy holds only in-frame clones and misses some; the assay was immunoSEQ multiplex PCR. Clone size and V and J calls were adopted from that table, with D and trimming inferred from the DNA. The table shows roughly 200,000 clones, with roughly four fifths occurring only once. Living in roughly 23 US areas, the participants were between roughly 18 and 90 years of age.

The sample was PBMCs or T cells enriched from blood (not recorded which). The sequence was obtained from a man aged 40-49 years who had recovered from COVID-19. This chain uses TRBV19 with TRBJ2-7; D might be TRBD1 (5 bases). The CDR3 loop is CASSPGLSYEQYF. CDR3 in DNA: TGTGCCAGTAGTCCAGGGCTCTCCTACGAGCAGTACTTC.